The 12 T cell receptor beta chains reported below all come from one sample, sequenced in a study of early T cells in non-severe SARS-CoV-2 infection. TCRdb independently ran MiXCR on the 5' RACE reads; one entry per CDR3 protein. The sample holds tens of thousands of distinct CDR3 sequences, roughly 12% seen once. Sequences were obtained from whole blood. These receptors were obtained from an adult who was a healthcare worker with PCR-confirmed SARS-CoV-2 infection or an uninfected control (not recorded which).

This clonotype was picked up a small number of times. This chain uses TRBV9 with TRBJ2-3; 13 nucleotides line up with TRBD2. V was pared by 2 bases and J by 0 bases, with 3 bases of the junction left unmatched. CDR3 size: 17 residues. Germline-derived CDR1 and CDR2 are SGDLS and YYNGEE. The CDR3 DNA follows: TGTGCCAGCAGCGTGACTAGCGGGGGGACTAGCACAGATACGCAGTATTTT. Translation: CASSVTSGGTSTDTQYF.

The V gene is TRBV6-5, the J gene TRBJ2-2; D might be TRBD1 (6 bases). Germline V gene sequence: CDR1 MNHEY, CDR2 SVGAGI. The CDR3 consists of 13 residues. The ends were cut back, 6 bases at V and 5 bases at J, with 10 bases in the middle. CDR3 nucleotides: TGTGCCAGCAGACGACAGGAAACCGGGGAGCTGTTTTTT. Encoded protein: CASRRQETGELFF.

The V and J genes are TRBV5-5 and TRBJ2-2; D call uncertain. With 4 bases removed from V and 6 bases from J, the gap between germline ends came to 4 bases. Germline CDR1 SGHKS, CDR2 YYEKEE (reference sequence). The length of the CDR3 is 11 residues. DNA of the CDR3: TGTGCCAGCAGCCCCCCCGGGGAGCTGTTTTTT. Encoded protein: CASSPPGELFF.

This clonotype was seen ten or more times. The chain links TRBV2 to TRBJ2-2, with D perhaps matching TRBD2 (5 bases). Germline CDR1 SNHLY, CDR2 FYNNEI. The V gene lost 7 bases and the J gene lost 2 bases, with 11 bases spanning the gap. CDR3 size: 14 residues. CDR3 bases: TGTGCCAGCACCCAGGACTCCAACACCGGGGAGCTGTTTTTT. Translating it yields CASTQDSNTGELFF.

This clonotype was seen repeatedly, ten times or more. The chain is built from TRBV19 and TRBJ1-5; D is unclear. Trimming removed 8 bases at V and 4 bases at J, with 9 bases between. Germline V lookup: CDR1 LNHDA, CDR2 SQIVND (reference sequence). This CDR3 has 12 residues. CDR3 residues: CASDDRNQPQHF. CDR3 DNA sequence: TGTGCCAGTGATGACCGTAATCAGCCCCAGCATTTT.

This clonotype was observed at least ten times. In DNA form, the CDR3 reads TGTGCCAGCAGCCGGCAACAGTCCTACGAGCAGTACTTC. Encoded protein: CASSRQQSYEQYF. The chain links TRBV28 to TRBJ2-7, with D uncertain. This CDR3 has 13 amino acids. Germline V gives CDR1 MDHEN, CDR2 SYDVKM. V was clipped by 6 bases and J by 1 base, with 10 bases between them.

There are many counts of this clonotype. The chain couples TRBV20-1 to TRBJ2-5, with D tentatively TRBD1 or TRBD2 (5 bases each). Germline assignment: CDR1 DFQATT and CDR2 SNEGSKA (reference sequence). The V and J ends lost 8 bases and 7 bases respectively, with 23 bases between them. CDR3 length: 14 amino acids. In DNA form, the CDR3 reads TGCAGTAGAACCGTGAGGGGCGGCCCGGGGACCCAGTACTTC. Its protein product is CSRTVRGGPGTQYF.

This clonotype was recorded many times. This chain joins TRBV6-2 or TRBV6-3 and TRBJ2-7, with TRBD1 matching over 9 bases. The CDR3 totals 15 residues. The V segment lost 4 bases and the J segment 2 bases; nucleotides outside the gene matches: 6. Germline loops: CDR1 MNHEY, CDR2 SVGEGT. The CDR3, as DNA: TGTGCCAGCAGTTCAGGGACAGGGTGGACCTACGAGCAGTACTTC. It is translated as CASSSGTGWTYEQYF.

This clonotype was detected a few times. V is TRBV2 and J is TRBJ2-2; D not resolved. CDR1 and CDR2 from the germline V gene are SNHLY and FYNNEI. This CDR3 has 11 residues. V was trimmed by 2 bases and J by 7 bases, leaving 2 bases between them. CDR3 coding DNA: TGTGCCAGCAGTGAAAGCGGGGAGCTGTTTTTT. This gives the protein CASSESGELFF.

This clonotype was seen only a few times. This rearrangement joins TRBV5-4 to TRBJ1-1; D is uncertain. The germline V and J ends were trimmed by 0 bases and 7 bases, with 10 bases remaining between them. CDR3 length: 13 amino acids. The germline CDR1 and CDR2 sequences are SGHNT and YYREEE (reference sequence). CDR3 nucleotides: TGTGCCAGCAGCTTGGCAATGAAAGGTGAAGCTTTCTTT. Encoded protein: CASSLAMKGEAFF.

Many counts were recorded for this clonotype. The J gene is TRBJ2-5, the V gene TRBV10-3; D is tentatively TRBD1 or TRBD2 (5 bases each). This CDR3 comprises 13 residues. V was shortened by 2 bases and J by 1 base, with 5 bases between the two germline ends. Germline V gives CDR1 ENHRY, CDR2 SYGVKD. The CDR3 bases are TGTGCCATCAGTGAGGGGGGCCAAGAGACCCAGTACTTC. Encoded protein: CAISEGGQETQYF.

The V gene is TRBV20-1, the J gene TRBJ1-4; the D gene is possibly TRBD1 (6 bases). CDR3 length: 12 amino acids. The ends were cut back, 5 bases at V and 7 bases at J, with 11 bases in the middle. Germline CDR1 reads DFQATT; CDR2 reads SNEGSKA (reference sequence). CDR3 sequence (DNA): TGCAGTGCTTCTCGGGACACTGAAAAACTGTTTTTT. Its protein product is CSASRDTEKLFF.